These 15 T cell receptor beta chains share one sample of origin, sequenced in a study of cytomegalovirus exposure and HLA in healthy donors. Use of 60 Vbeta and 13 Jbeta primers characterized the PCR. Sequencing was performed with immunoSEQ multiplex PCR; in TCRdb, only in-frame clones are kept and a portion is missing. The sample holds some 130,000 clones; 65% to 80% are singletons and the top ten take roughly 4.3%. Sequencing was performed on PBMCs. These receptors originate from a male donor in good health and CMV-seronegative.

This clone was seen only a few times. This specimen includes other DNA sequences encoding the same CDR3. This sequence joins TRBV5-6 and TRBJ2-7; D unresolved. CDR1 SGHDT and CDR2 YYEEEE come from the germline V gene. This CDR3 spans 12 amino acids. V was pared by 2 bases and J by 0 bases, with 3 bases between. The CDR3 DNA is TGTGCCAGCAGCTTCAGCTCCTACGAGCAGTACTTC. Translated: CASSFSSYEQYF. Drawing the rest from reference TRBV5-6 and TRBJ2-7, the complete variable domain is DAGVTQSPTHLIKTRGQQVTLRCSPKSGHDTVSWYQQALGQGPQFIFQYYEEEERQRGNFPDRFSGHQFPNYSSELNVNALLLGDSALYLCASSFSSYEQYFGPGTRLTVT.

V and J are TRBV5-1 and TRBJ2-7; TRBD1 might be the D (6 bases). Trimming pared 3 bases from V and 5 bases from J, leaving 9 bases between. Per germline, CDR1 SGHRS and CDR2 YFSETQ. This CDR3 contains 12 residues. The CDR3 DNA reads as TGCGCCAGCAGCTCCCAGGGGCACGAGCAGTACTTC. Translated, it gives CASSSQGHEQYF. Drawing the rest from reference TRBV5-1 and TRBJ2-7, the complete variable domain is KAGVTQTPRYLIKTRGQQVTLSCSPISGHRSVSWYQQTPGQGLQFLFEYFSETQRNKGNFPGRFSGRQFSNSRSEMNVSTLELGDSALYLCASSSQGHEQYFGPGTRLTVT.

This chain connects TRBV27 to TRBJ2-7, with D possibly TRBD2 on 6 matching bases. V gave up 7 bases and J gave up 9 bases, with 13 bases separating them. The CDR3 extends over 11 amino acids. Germline CDR1 and CDR2: MNHEY and SMNVEV (reference sequence). CDR3 loop: CASTSAGRQYF. The CDR3 bases are TGTGCCAGCACCTCCGCGGGGAGGCAGTACTTC.

J is TRBJ2-1 and V is TRBV4-1, with 7 positions matching TRBD1. The CDR3 has 15 residues. V lost 2 bases, J lost 9 bases, and 10 bases stayed unmatched. Germline CDR1 reads MGHRA; CDR2 reads YSYEKL. The CDR3 loop reads CASSQTTGVKIEQFF. Here the CDR3 DNA reads TGCGCCAGCAGCCAAACCACAGGGGTTAAGATTGAGCAGTTCTTC.

The chain combines TRBV6-1 with TRBJ1-2; 8 bases align to TRBD1. The CDR3 spans 13 residues. Trimming removed 6 bases from V and 8 bases from J; junction bases left unmatched: 8. In germline, CDR1 is MNHNS, CDR2 SASEGT. The CDR3 loop reads CASSPDREGGYTF. The CDR3 region has the DNA TGTGCCAGCAGCCCGGACAGGGAGGGAGGCTACACCTTC.

The chain is built from TRBV5-4 and TRBJ2-1; TRBD2 agrees at 14 bases. Germline values: CDR1 SGHNT, CDR2 YYREEE (reference sequence). The junction had 7 bases not matched to a gene; V was cut back by 0 bases and J by 5 bases. The CDR3 runs 18 residues. CDR3 amino acids: CASSLDGLAGGDNNEQFF. CDR3 DNA sequence: TGTGCCAGCAGCTTGGACGGACTAGCGGGGGGCGATAACAATGAGCAGTTCTTC.

This clone was detected once. The chain employs TRBV18 and TRBJ2-5; a weak D match, TRBD1 (5 bases). Judging by the DNA end, TRBJ2-7 fits better; the J call may be wrong. The CDR3 loop spans 13 amino acids. Germline assignment: CDR1 KGHSH and CDR2 LQKENI. This CDR3 is CASSPSKGYEQYF. In DNA, the CDR3 is TGTGCCAGCTCACCAAGTAAGGGGTACGAGCAGTACTTC.

This clone was found once. V usage is TRBV7-6 and J usage is TRBJ1-6; no definite D call. V was shortened by 5 bases and J by 7 bases, with 18 bases between the two germline ends. The length of the CDR3 is 16 residues. The V gene's germline CDR1 is SGHVS and CDR2 FNYEAQ. In DNA, the CDR3 is TGTGCCAGCAGCCCTAGCTCCAGTGTACTCAATTCACCCCTCCACTTT. This sequence encodes CASSPSSSVLNSPLHF.

DNA of the CDR3: TGTGCCAGCAGCTTGGCGCTCGGGCCTCAGGGCACCGGGGAGCTGTTTTTT. This translates into CASSLALGPQGTGELFF. The chain couples TRBV5-6 to TRBJ2-2; TRBD1 is a possible D gene (5 bases). The CDR3 is 17 amino acids. Germline CDR1 is SGHDT and CDR2 is YYEEEE. The V gene lost 0 bases and the J gene lost 4 bases, with 16 bases spanning the gap. Together with reference TRBV5-6 and TRBJ2-2, the CDR3 gives the full variable domain: DAGVTQSPTHLIKTRGQQVTLRCSPKSGHDTVSWYQQALGQGPQFIFQYYEEEERQRGNFPDRFSGHQFPNYSSELNVNALLLGDSALYLCASSLALGPQGTGELFFGEGSRLTVL.

This clone has ten or more counts. This sequence joins TRBV7-3 and TRBJ2-5; 10 bases fit TRBD2. Germline V gene lookup returns CDR1 SGHTA and CDR2 FQGTGA. The ends lost 5 bases at V and 5 bases at J; junction bases unmatched: 5. The CDR3 sequence is 14 residues long. The CDR3 sequence: CASSPSGSRETQYF. Here the CDR3 DNA reads TGTGCCAGCAGCCCTAGCGGGAGTAGGGAGACCCAGTACTTC.

The rearrangement joins TRBV2 to TRBJ1-1; D possibly corresponds to TRBD1 (5 bases). From germline, CDR1 is SNHLY and CDR2 FYNNEI. V was pared by 11 bases and J by 4 bases, with 26 bases between. This CDR3 is built from 16 residues. The CDR3 is CALSSVDRGEGTEAFF. The CDR3 nucleotides are TGTGCCCTAAGCAGTGTAGACCGGGGGGAGGGCACTGAAGCTTTCTTT.

The rearrangement joins TRBV12-5 to TRBJ2-7; TRBD1 is a possible D gene (7 bases). Germline CDR1 is LGHNT and CDR2 is FRNRAP. Trimming removed 6 bases at V and 7 bases at J, with 22 bases between. CDR3 size: 15 residues. The CDR3 loop reads CASGEGQPGASEQYF. DNA for the CDR3: TGTGCTAGTGGGGAGGGACAGCCTGGGGCCTCGGAGCAGTACTTC.

The table lists this clone with a count of one. In DNA form, the CDR3 reads TGTGCCAGCAGCTCCCGAAAATCAGGGGACCTCAGCACTGAAGCTTTCTTT. Translating gives CASSSRKSGDLSTEAFF. This chain joins TRBV21-1 and TRBJ1-1; TRBD1 reflects the table's D call only, with no check against the DNA. TRBV21-1 is an annotated pseudogene. This CDR3 comprises 17 residues.

The count of this clone is one. The chain joins TRBV19 to TRBJ1-2; weak D call: TRBD1 (6 bases). Trimming cost V 9 bases and J 6 bases, with 20 bases left between them. From germline, CDR1 is LNHDA and CDR2 SQIVND (reference sequence). This CDR3 region has 14 residues. CDR3 region: CARRDPGVGDGYTF. CDR3 nucleotides: TGTGCCAGAAGGGACCCAGGGGTGGGTGATGGCTACACCTTC.

In this sample, this clone turned up once. This chain links TRBV15 with TRBJ1-5; maybe TRBD1 (5 bases). Germline values: CDR1 LNHNV, CDR2 YYDKDF (reference sequence). V was cut by 2 bases and J by 2 bases, with 22 bases left in between. CDR3 size: 19 residues. For the CDR3, the DNA is TGTGCCACCAGCAGATCTCTCCAGGTGGGGGGAACGGGCAATCAGCCCCAGCATTTT. Its translation: CATSRSLQVGGTGNQPQHF. The whole variable domain, remainder taken from reference TRBV15 and TRBJ1-5, is DAMVIQNPRYQVTQFGKPVTLSCSQTLNHNVMYWYQQKSSQAPKLLFHYYDKDFNNEADTPDNFQSRRPNTSFCFLDIRSPGLGDTAMYLCATSRSLQVGGTGNQPQHFGDGTRLSIL.